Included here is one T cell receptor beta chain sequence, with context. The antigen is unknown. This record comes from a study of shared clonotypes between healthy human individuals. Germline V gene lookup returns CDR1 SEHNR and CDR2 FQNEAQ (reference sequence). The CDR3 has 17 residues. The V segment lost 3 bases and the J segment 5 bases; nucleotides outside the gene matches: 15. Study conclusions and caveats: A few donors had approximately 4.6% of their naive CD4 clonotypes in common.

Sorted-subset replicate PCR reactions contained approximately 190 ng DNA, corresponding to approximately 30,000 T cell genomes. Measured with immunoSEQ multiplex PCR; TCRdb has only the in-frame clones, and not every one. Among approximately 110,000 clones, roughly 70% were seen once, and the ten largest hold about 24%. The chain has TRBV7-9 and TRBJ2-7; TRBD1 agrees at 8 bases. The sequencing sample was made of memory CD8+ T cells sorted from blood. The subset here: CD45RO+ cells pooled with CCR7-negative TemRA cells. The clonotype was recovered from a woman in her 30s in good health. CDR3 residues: CASSFRYFHRGRNEQYF. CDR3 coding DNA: TGTGCCAGCAGCTTCAGATACTTCCACAGGGGGAGGAACGAGCAGTACTTC.